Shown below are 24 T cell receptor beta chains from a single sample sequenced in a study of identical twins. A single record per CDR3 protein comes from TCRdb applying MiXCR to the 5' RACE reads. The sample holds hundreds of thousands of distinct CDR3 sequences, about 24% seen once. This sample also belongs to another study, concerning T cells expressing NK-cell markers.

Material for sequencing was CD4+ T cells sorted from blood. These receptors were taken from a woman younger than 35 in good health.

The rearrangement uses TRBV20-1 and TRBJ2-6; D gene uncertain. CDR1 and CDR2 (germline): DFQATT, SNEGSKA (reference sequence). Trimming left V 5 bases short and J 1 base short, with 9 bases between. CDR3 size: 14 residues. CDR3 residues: CSADDSSGANVLTF. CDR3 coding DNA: TGCAGTGCTGATGACTCATCTGGGGCCAACGTCCTGACTTTC.

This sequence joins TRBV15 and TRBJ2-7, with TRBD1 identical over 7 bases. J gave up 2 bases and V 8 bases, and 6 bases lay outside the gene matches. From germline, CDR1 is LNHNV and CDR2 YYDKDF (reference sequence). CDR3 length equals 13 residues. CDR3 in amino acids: CATGPGTAYEQYF. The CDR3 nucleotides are TGTGCCACCGGACCCGGGACAGCCTACGAGCAGTACTTC.

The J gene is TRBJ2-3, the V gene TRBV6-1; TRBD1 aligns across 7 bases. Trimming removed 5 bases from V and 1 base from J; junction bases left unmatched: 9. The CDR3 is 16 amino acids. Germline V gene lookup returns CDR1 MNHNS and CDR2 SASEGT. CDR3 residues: CASSRGQGVGTDTQYF. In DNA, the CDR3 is TGTGCCAGCAGTAGGGGCCAGGGGGTTGGCACAGATACGCAGTATTTT.

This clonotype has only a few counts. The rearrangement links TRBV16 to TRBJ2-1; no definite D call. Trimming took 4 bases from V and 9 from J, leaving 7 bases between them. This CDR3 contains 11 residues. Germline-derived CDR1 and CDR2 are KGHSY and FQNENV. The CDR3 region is CASSPAGEQFF. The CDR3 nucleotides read TGTGCCAGCAGCCCTGCCGGTGAGCAGTTCTTC.

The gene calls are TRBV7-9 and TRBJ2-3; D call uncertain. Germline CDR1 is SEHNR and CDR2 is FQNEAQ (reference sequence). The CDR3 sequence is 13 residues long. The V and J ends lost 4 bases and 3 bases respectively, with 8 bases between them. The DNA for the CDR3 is TGTGCCAGCAGCTACCTTCTAACAGATACGCAGTATTTT. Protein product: CASSYLLTDTQYF. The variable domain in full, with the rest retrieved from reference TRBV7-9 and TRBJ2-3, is DTGVSQNPRHKITKRGQNVTFRCDPISEHNRLYWYRQTLGQGPEFLTYFQNEAQLEKSRLLSDRFSAERPKGSFSTLEIQRTEQGDSAMYLCASSYLLTDTQYFGPGTRLTVL.

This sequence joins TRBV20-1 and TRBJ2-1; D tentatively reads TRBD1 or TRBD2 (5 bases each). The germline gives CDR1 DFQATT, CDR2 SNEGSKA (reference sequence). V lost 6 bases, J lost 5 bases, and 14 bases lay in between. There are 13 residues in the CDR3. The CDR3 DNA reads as TGCAGTGCCCTAAGGGACCGCAACAATGAGCAGTTCTTC. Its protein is CSALRDRNNEQFF.

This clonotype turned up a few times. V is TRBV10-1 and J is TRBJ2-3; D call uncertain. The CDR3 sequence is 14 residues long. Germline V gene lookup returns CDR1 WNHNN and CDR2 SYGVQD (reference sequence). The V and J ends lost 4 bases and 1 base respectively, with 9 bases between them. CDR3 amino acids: CASSAARGTDTQYF. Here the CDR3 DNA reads TGCGCCAGCAGTGCAGCCCGCGGCACAGATACGCAGTATTTT.

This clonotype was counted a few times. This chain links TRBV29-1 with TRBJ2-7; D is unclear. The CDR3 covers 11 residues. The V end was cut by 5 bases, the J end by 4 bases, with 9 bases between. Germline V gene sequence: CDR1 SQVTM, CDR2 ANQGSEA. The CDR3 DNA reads TGCAGCGTTCTTTTGGGGTACGAGCAGTACTTC. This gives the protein CSVLLGYEQYF.

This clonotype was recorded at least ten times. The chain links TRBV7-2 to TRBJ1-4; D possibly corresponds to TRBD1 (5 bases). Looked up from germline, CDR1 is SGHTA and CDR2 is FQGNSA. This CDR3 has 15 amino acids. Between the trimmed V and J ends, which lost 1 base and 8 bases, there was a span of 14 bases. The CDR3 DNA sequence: TGTGCCAGCAGCTTAGGAGGACATAATATAGAAAAACTGTTTTTT. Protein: CASSLGGHNIEKLFF.

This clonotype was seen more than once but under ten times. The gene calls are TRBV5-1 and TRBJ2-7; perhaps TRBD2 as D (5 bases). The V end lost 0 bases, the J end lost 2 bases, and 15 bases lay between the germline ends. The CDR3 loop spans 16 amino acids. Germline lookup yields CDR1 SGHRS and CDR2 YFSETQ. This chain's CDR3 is CASSLDPPGNPYEQYF. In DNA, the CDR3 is TGCGCCAGCAGCTTGGACCCCCCCGGGAACCCCTACGAGCAGTACTTC.

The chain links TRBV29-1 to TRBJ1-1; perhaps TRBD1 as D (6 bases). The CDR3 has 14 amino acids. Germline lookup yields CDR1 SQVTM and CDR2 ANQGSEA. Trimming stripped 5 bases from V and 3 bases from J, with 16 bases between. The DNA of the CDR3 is TGCAGCGTTCGTACAGGGAGGGGAGACACTGAAGCTTTCTTT. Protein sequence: CSVRTGRGDTEAFF.

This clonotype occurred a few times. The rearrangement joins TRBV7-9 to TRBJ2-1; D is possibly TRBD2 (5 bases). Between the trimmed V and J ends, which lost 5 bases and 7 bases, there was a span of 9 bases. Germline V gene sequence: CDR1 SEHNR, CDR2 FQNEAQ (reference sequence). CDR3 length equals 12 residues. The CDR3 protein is CASSTLANEQFF. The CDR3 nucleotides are TGTGCCAGCAGCACTCTAGCTAATGAGCAGTTCTTC. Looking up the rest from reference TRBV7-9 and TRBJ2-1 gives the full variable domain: DTGVSQNPRHKITKRGQNVTFRCDPISEHNRLYWYRQTLGQGPEFLTYFQNEAQLEKSRLLSDRFSAERPKGSFSTLEIQRTEQGDSAMYLCASSTLANEQFFGPGTRLTVL.

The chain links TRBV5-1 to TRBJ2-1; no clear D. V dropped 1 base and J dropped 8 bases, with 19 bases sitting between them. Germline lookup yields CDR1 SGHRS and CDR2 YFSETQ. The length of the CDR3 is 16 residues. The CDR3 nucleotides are TGCGCCAGCAGCTTGAGGGTCGACCCCCCGAACGATGAGCAGTTCTTC. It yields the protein CASSLRVDPPNDEQFF.

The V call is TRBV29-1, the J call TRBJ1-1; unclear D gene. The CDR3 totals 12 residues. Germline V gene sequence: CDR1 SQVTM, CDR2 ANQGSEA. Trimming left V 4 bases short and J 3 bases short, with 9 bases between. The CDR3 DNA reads TGCAGCGTTGGCGAGGGATACACTGAAGCTTTCTTT. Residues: CSVGEGYTEAFF. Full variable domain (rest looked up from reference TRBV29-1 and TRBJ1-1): SAVISQKPSRDICQRGTSLTIQCQVDSQVTMMFWYRQQPGQSLTLIATANQGSEATYESGFVIDKFPISRPNLTFSTLTVSNMSPEDSSIYLCSVGEGYTEAFFGQGTRLTVV.

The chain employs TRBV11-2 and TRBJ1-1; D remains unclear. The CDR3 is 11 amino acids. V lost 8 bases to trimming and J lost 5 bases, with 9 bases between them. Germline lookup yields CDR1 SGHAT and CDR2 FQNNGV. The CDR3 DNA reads TGTGCCAGCGCAAGGAGGACTGAAGCTTTCTTT. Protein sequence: CASARRTEAFF.

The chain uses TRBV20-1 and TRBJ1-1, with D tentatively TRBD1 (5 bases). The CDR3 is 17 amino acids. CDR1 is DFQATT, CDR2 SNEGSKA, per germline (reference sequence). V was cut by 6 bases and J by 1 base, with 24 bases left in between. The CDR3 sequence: CSAGTLVGSLTNTEAFF. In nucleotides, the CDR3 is TGCAGTGCAGGGACGCTAGTAGGCAGCCTGACGAACACTGAAGCTTTCTTT.

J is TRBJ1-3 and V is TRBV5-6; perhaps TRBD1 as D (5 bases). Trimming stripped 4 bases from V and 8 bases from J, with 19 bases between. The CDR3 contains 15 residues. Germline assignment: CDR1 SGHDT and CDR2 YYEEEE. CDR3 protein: CASSLGIGTRDTIYF. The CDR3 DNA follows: TGTGCCAGCAGCCTCGGCATTGGGACGCGGGACACCATATATTTT.

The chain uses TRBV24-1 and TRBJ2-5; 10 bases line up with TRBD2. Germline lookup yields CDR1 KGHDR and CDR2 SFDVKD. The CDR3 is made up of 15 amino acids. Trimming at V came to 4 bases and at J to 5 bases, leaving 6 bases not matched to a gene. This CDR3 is CATSDPKTSGETQYF. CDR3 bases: TGTGCCACCAGTGACCCGAAGACTAGCGGGGAGACCCAGTACTTC.

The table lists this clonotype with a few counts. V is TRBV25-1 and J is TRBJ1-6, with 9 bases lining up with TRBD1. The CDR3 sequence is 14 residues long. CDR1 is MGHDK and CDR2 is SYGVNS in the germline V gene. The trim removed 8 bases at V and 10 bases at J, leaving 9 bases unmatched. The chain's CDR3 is CASRLGQGASPLHF. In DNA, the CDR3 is TGTGCCAGCCGATTGGGACAGGGTGCCTCACCCCTCCACTTT. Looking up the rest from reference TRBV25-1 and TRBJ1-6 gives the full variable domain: EADIYQTPRYLVIGTGKKITLECSQTMGHDKMYWYQQDPGMELHLIHYSYGVNSTEKGDLSSESTVSRIRTEHFPLTLESARPSHTSQYLCASRLGQGASPLHFGNGTRLTVT.

The CDR3 coding sequence is TGTGCCATCAGGAGAGAGAACACTGAAGCTTTCTTT. It codes for CAIRRENTEAFF. The chain is built from TRBV10-3 and TRBJ1-1; D is undetermined. Per the germline V gene, CDR1 is ENHRY and CDR2 is SYGVKD. Trimming took 6 bases from V and 1 from J, leaving 6 bases between them. The CDR3 extends over 12 amino acids.

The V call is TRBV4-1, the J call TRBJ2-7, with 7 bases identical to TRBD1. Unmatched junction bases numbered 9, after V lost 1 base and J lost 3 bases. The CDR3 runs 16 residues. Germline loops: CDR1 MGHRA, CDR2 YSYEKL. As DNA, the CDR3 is TGCGCCAGCAGCCAAGTGGTAGGGACAGTGATCTACGAGCAGTACTTC. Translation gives CASSQVVGTVIYEQYF.

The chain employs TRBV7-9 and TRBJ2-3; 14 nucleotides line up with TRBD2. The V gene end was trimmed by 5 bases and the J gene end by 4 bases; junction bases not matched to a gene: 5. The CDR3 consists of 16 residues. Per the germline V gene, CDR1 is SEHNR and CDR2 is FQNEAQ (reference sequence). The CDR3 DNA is TGTGCCAGCAGCCAGGGACTAGCGGGGGAGGCAGATACGCAGTATTTT. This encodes CASSQGLAGEADTQYF.

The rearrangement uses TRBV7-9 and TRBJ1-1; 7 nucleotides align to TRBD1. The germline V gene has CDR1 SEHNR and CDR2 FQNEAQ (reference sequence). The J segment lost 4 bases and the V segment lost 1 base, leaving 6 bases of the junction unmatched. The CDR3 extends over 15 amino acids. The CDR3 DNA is TGTGCCAGCAGCTTAGGGGACAGACAATTCACTGAAGCTTTCTTT. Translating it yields CASSLGDRQFTEAFF.

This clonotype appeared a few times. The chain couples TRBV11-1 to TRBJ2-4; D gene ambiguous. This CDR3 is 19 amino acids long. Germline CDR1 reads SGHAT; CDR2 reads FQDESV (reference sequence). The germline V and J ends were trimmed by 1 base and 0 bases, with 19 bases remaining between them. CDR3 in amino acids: CASSLDTGLMPLAKNIQYF. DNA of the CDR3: TGTGCCAGCAGCTTAGACACGGGTCTCATGCCCCTAGCCAAAAACATTCAGTACTTC.